The 17 T cell receptor beta chains below were found in one sample sequenced in a study of T cell responses to AZD1222 COVID-19 vaccine. Libraries were prepared by immunoSEQ multiplex PCR; TCRdb keeps only in-frame clonotypes and omits some of them. This sample carries 120,000 or so clones, more than 70% of them seen once, and the ten largest clones take roughly 4%. The specimen was peripheral blood, collected 28 days after the second AZD1222 dose. These TCRs come from an adult who received the AZD1222 COVID-19 vaccine.

The V call is TRBV7-9, the J call TRBJ1-3, with D hard to call. V lost 5 bases and J lost 1, with 9 bases in between. Germline V CDR1 and CDR2: SEHNR, FQNEAQ (reference sequence). The CDR3 runs to 14 residues. The CDR3 region has the DNA TGTGCCAGCAGCCAAGTCGAATCTGGAAACACCATATATTTT. It specifies CASSQVESGNTIYF.

This clone was detected only once. The V call is TRBV5-4, the J call TRBJ1-1; 7 bases align to TRBD1. CDR3 length: 15 residues. With V trimmed by 3 bases and J by 5 bases, 10 bases remained unmatched. Germline lookup yields CDR1 SGHNT and CDR2 YYREEE (reference sequence). For the CDR3, the DNA is TGTGCCAGCAGCTCAAGACAGGGACAAGGGACTGAAGCTTTCTTT. It yields the protein CASSSRQGQGTEAFF.

V is TRBV29-1 and J is TRBJ2-1; 10 bases agree with TRBD2. This CDR3 is 14 amino acids long. CDR1 SQVTM and CDR2 ANQGSEA come from the germline V gene. Trimming cost V 7 bases and J 13 bases; bases outside gene matches: 16. This CDR3 is CSAAQREGYDPQFF. CDR3 nucleotide sequence: TGCAGCGCCGCACAGCGGGAGGGCTACGATCCACAGTTCTTC.

The chain links TRBV19 to TRBJ2-4; D may correspond to TRBD1 or TRBD2 (7 bases each). Deletions cut 6 bases from V and 5 bases from J, with 11 bases between. CDR3 length: 13 amino acids. Germline V gene sequence: CDR1 LNHDA, CDR2 SQIVND (reference sequence). The CDR3 nucleotides are TGTGCCAGTAGCCAGGGGGGGGAAAACATTCAGTACTTC. Translating gives CASSQGGENIQYF.

The chain carries TRBV5-5 and TRBJ2-5, with TRBD1 as a possible D gene (6 bases). The CDR3 covers 14 residues. Trimming took 0 bases from V and 2 from J, leaving 8 bases between them. The germline gives CDR1 SGHKS, CDR2 YYEKEE (reference sequence). This chain's CDR3 is CASSLATGQETQYF. CDR3 nucleotide sequence: TGTGCCAGCAGCTTGGCGACAGGTCAAGAGACCCAGTACTTC.

The chain has TRBV7-9 and TRBJ1-1; 8 bases agree with TRBD1. This CDR3 contains 15 residues. Losses at the gene ends were 3 bases for V and 7 bases for J; bases not matched to a gene: 10. The germline gives CDR1 SEHNR, CDR2 FQNEAQ (reference sequence). CDR3 nucleotide sequence: TGTGCCAGCAGCTTGGGGTCGAGACAGGGGAGTGAAGCTTTCTTT. It specifies CASSLGSRQGSEAFF.

The chain recombines TRBV5-1 with TRBJ2-4, with TRBD1 identical over 9 bases. The CDR3 has 18 amino acids. After removal of 0 bases from V and 5 bases from J, the junction contained 12 bases not matched to a gene. The germline V gene has CDR1 SGHRS and CDR2 YFSETQ. This CDR3 reads CASSLVGWGQGRENIQYF. In nucleotides, the CDR3 is TGCGCCAGCAGCTTGGTGGGGTGGGGACAGGGCCGAGAAAACATTCAGTACTTC.

The V gene is TRBV3-1 (or the pseudogene TRBV3-2), the J gene TRBJ2-6; 10 nucleotides line up with TRBD1. Losses at the gene ends were 5 bases for V and 0 bases for J; bases not matched to a gene: 7. There are 18 residues in the CDR3. CDR1 is LGHDT and CDR2 is YNNKEL in the germline V gene (reference sequence). The chain's CDR3 is CASSSWTGGHSGANVLTF. CDR3 in DNA: TGTGCCAGCAGCTCCTGGACAGGGGGGCACTCTGGGGCCAACGTCCTGACTTTC.

This chain joins TRBV6-5 and TRBJ2-4, with TRBD1 matching over 8 bases. Losses at the gene ends were 0 bases for V and 5 bases for J; bases not matched to a gene: 6. Germline values: CDR1 MNHEY, CDR2 SVGAGI. This CDR3 comprises 16 residues. CDR3 protein: CASSYSGQGGQNIQYF. The CDR3 nucleotides read TGTGCCAGCAGTTACTCCGGACAGGGTGGGCAAAACATTCAGTACTTC.

J is TRBJ1-1 and V is TRBV6-4; D is uncertain. The germline CDR1 and CDR2 sequences are MRHNA and SNTAGT. The CDR3 loop spans 13 amino acids. Trimming removed 5 bases at V and 0 bases at J, with 7 bases between. The CDR3 protein is CASSRTVNTEAFF. For the CDR3, the DNA is TGTGCCAGCAGTAGGACGGTGAACACTGAAGCTTTCTTT.

V gene TRBV18 combines with J gene TRBJ1-5, with TRBD1 matching 7 bases. This CDR3 is 14 amino acids long. CDR1 is KGHSH, CDR2 LQKENI, per germline. V gave up 8 bases and J gave up 4 bases; unmatched junction bases: 8. The CDR3 loop is CASADRVWNQPQHF. The CDR3 DNA is TGTGCCAGCGCCGACAGGGTCTGGAATCAGCCCCAGCATTTT.

The J gene is TRBJ1-1, the V gene TRBV6-5, with 9 bases aligning to TRBD1. The CDR3 consists of 14 residues. Germline assignment: CDR1 MNHEY and CDR2 SVGAGI. With 6 bases clipped from V and 8 bases from J, the junction kept 10 bases outside the gene matches. DNA for the CDR3: TGTGCCAGCAGGAAGACAGGGGGAAACAGGGAAGCTTTCTTT. Amino acid sequence: CASRKTGGNREAFF.

This sequence joins TRBV7-2 and TRBJ1-1, with D unresolved. Trimming cost V 1 base and J 0 bases, with 9 bases left between them. The CDR3 is 15 residues long. The germline gives CDR1 SGHTA, CDR2 FQGNSA. The CDR3 protein is CASSLGVGLNTEAFF. The DNA of the CDR3 is TGTGCCAGCAGCTTAGGGGTTGGGTTGAACACTGAAGCTTTCTTT.

The V gene is TRBV29-1, the J gene TRBJ1-2; a possible D gene is TRBD1 (5 bases). In germline, CDR1 is SQVTM, CDR2 ANQGSEA. This CDR3 has 13 amino acids. V was pared by 2 bases and J by 0 bases, with 7 bases between. CDR3 loop: CSVESGPNYGYTF. The CDR3, as DNA: TGCAGCGTTGAATCAGGGCCTAACTATGGCTACACCTTC.

This clone was found a few times. The gene calls are TRBV9 and TRBJ1-6; D gene ambiguous. This CDR3 comprises 16 residues. Germline lookup yields CDR1 SGDLS and CDR2 YYNGEE. The germline V and J ends were trimmed by 0 bases and 6 bases, with 13 bases remaining between them. The CDR3 DNA follows: TGTGCCAGCAGCGTAGGTCCTACTCCCAGTAATTCACCCCTCCACTTT. Protein: CASSVGPTPSNSPLHF.

This sequence joins TRBV6-5 and TRBJ1-2; D gene unclear. The CDR3 length is 15 residues. Germline values: CDR1 MNHEY, CDR2 SVGAGI. V was pared by 0 bases and J by 5 bases, with 13 bases between. CDR3: CASSYSGLVLYGYTF. DNA for the CDR3: TGTGCCAGCAGTTACTCGGGGTTGGTCCTATATGGCTACACCTTC.

The chain is built from TRBV3-1 (or the pseudogene TRBV3-2) and TRBJ2-2, with 9 bases fitting TRBD2. Trimming cost V 1 base and J 3 bases; bases outside gene matches: 6. Germline-derived CDR1 and CDR2 are LGHDT and YNNKEL (reference sequence). The CDR3 has 17 amino acids. DNA for the CDR3: TGTGCCAGCAGCCAAGTGTATGGCGGGAGGGACACCGGGGAGCTGTTTTTT. Its protein product is CASSQVYGGRDTGELFF.